The 15 T cell receptor beta chains in this list originate from one sample, sequenced in a study of blood T cell repertoires in COVID-19. Some clones are missing from TCRdb's copy, which holds only in-frame ones; the method was immunoSEQ multiplex PCR. Here the sample spans 180,000 or so clones, about 84% being singletons. Sequenced sample: PBMCs or T cells enriched from blood (not recorded which). The receptors were sampled from a middle-aged man with acute COVID-19.

This chain joins TRBV29-1 and TRBJ2-1; D is ambiguous. V lost 4 bases and J lost 2, with 15 bases in between. CDR3 length: 15 residues. Germline lookup yields CDR1 SQVTM and CDR2 ANQGSEA. DNA for the CDR3: TGCAGCGTTGTGCCCAAGCTCAGGACCTACAATGAGCAGTTCTTC. Its translation is CSVVPKLRTYNEQFF.

This clone was detected once. The chain employs TRBV9 and TRBJ2-5, with 7 nucleotides matching TRBD1. The CDR3 length is 13 residues. J was trimmed by 7 bases and V by 3 bases; bases with no gene match: 6. The germline V gene encodes CDR1 SGDLS and CDR2 YYNGEE. The CDR3: CASSEDRRGTQYF. CDR3 nucleotide sequence: TGTGCCAGCAGCGAGGACAGGAGAGGGACCCAGTACTTC.

The rearrangement joins TRBV30 to TRBJ1-5, with 10 bases identical to TRBD1. The CDR3 has 14 amino acids. The V gene end was trimmed by 3 bases and the J gene end by 7 bases; junction bases not matched to a gene: 6. Germline V gene sequence: CDR1 GTSNPN, CDR2 SVGIG (reference sequence). CDR3: CAWSGDRGQQPQHF. The CDR3 DNA sequence: TGTGCCTGGAGCGGGGACAGGGGCCAACAGCCCCAGCATTTT. Full variable domain (rest looked up from reference TRBV30 and TRBJ1-5): SQTIHQWPATLVQPVGSPLSLECTVEGTSNPNLYWYRQAAGRGLQLLFYSVGIGQISSEVPQNLSASRPQDRQFILSSKKLLLSDSGFYLCAWSGDRGQQPQHFGDGTRLSIL.

This clone appeared once. V usage is TRBV5-1 and J usage is TRBJ2-4; D gene uncertain. The V gene's germline CDR1 is SGHRS and CDR2 YFSETQ. The CDR3 has 13 residues. Between the trimmed V and J ends, which lost 0 bases and 4 bases, there was a span of 5 bases. The CDR3 DNA is TGCGCCAGCAGCTTGGAGCTGAAAAACATTCAGTACTTC. This gives the protein CASSLELKNIQYF.

The chain employs TRBV3-1 (or the pseudogene TRBV3-2) and TRBJ2-3; D is possibly TRBD2 (5 bases). This CDR3 region has 11 residues. Germline V CDR1 and CDR2: LGHDT, YNNKEL (reference sequence). The V gene lost 5 bases and the J gene lost 10 bases, with 10 bases spanning the gap. In DNA, the CDR3 is TGTGCCAGCAGCACATCAGCGGCGCAGTATTTT. It is translated as CASSTSAAQYF.

The rearrangement joins TRBV27 to TRBJ1-1, with TRBD1 as a possible D gene (5 bases). Germline-derived CDR1 and CDR2 are MNHEY and SMNVEV (reference sequence). V lost 5 bases and J lost 1, with 8 bases in between. CDR3 size: 13 residues. This CDR3 reads CASSPTENTEAFF. CDR3 nucleotide sequence: TGTGCCAGCAGTCCGACAGAGAACACTGAAGCTTTCTTT.

For this clone: Other nucleotide sequences from this sample produce the same CDR3. The chain is built from TRBV12-3 or TRBV12-4 and TRBJ1-1; D gene uncertain. Trimming pared 5 bases from V and 5 bases from J, leaving 6 bases between. CDR3 size: 11 residues. The CDR3 reads CASSPRTEAFF. CDR3 nucleotides: TGTGCCAGCAGTCCCCGGACTGAAGCTTTCTTT.

V and J are TRBV7-2 and TRBJ2-1; a possible D gene is TRBD2 (5 bases). Germline CDR1 SGHTA, CDR2 FQGNSA. Between the trimmed V and J ends, which lost 5 bases and 7 bases, there was a span of 15 bases. This CDR3 region has 14 residues. The CDR3 loop is CASSRGAVGNEQFF. The CDR3 coding sequence is TGTGCCAGCAGCCGTGGAGCGGTCGGGAATGAGCAGTTCTTC.

The rearrangement uses TRBV13 and TRBJ1-1; 12 bases line up with TRBD1. The V segment lost 4 bases and the J segment 3 bases; nucleotides outside the gene matches: 12. This CDR3 contains 18 residues. Germline lookup yields CDR1 PRHDT and CDR2 FYEKMQ (reference sequence). The CDR3 spells CASSSSPGTGGDDTEAFF. In nucleotides, the CDR3 is TGTGCCAGCAGCTCTTCACCGGGGACAGGGGGCGACGACACTGAAGCTTTCTTT.

This rearrangement joins TRBV5-4 to TRBJ2-4; D may be TRBD2 (6 bases). CDR1 is SGHNT and CDR2 is YYREEE in the germline V gene (reference sequence). The germline V and J ends were trimmed by 4 bases and 0 bases, with 14 bases remaining between them. CDR3 length: 16 amino acids. The CDR3 nucleotides read TGTGCCAGCAGCCCGGGTGGGGGGTTAGCCAAAAACATTCAGTACTTC. Amino acids: CASSPGGGLAKNIQYF.

The chain recombines TRBV5-1 with TRBJ2-2; the D gene is possibly TRBD2 (6 bases). Germline V gene sequence: CDR1 SGHRS, CDR2 YFSETQ. Trimming removed 0 bases at V and 5 bases at J, with 8 bases between. CDR3 length: 14 residues. The chain's CDR3 is CASSLDAGTGELFF. The CDR3 nucleotides are TGCGCCAGCAGCTTGGATGCGGGAACCGGGGAGCTGTTTTTT.

The chain carries TRBV5-1 and TRBJ1-1, with 8 bases aligning to TRBD1. V trimming: 4 bases; J trimming: 9 bases; junction bases outside the gene matches: 14. The germline V gene has CDR1 SGHRS and CDR2 YFSETQ. The CDR3 is 15 residues long. The CDR3 sequence: CASSHPDRAWQQAFF. The CDR3 DNA reads TGCGCCAGCAGCCACCCGGACAGGGCGTGGCAGCAAGCTTTCTTT. Together with reference TRBV5-1 and TRBJ1-1, the CDR3 gives the full variable domain: KAGVTQTPRYLIKTRGQQVTLSCSPISGHRSVSWYQQTPGQGLQFLFEYFSETQRNKGNFPGRFSGRQFSNSRSEMNVSTLELGDSALYLCASSHPDRAWQQAFFGQGTRLTVV.

This clone was counted a single time. The gene calls are TRBV28 and TRBJ2-1, with 8 bases matching TRBD1. Trimming took 5 bases from V and 8 from J; bases not matched to a gene: 8. CDR1 and CDR2 (germline): MDHEN, SYDVKM. This CDR3 contains 14 residues. The CDR3 region has the DNA TGTGCCAGCAGTCTGAGGACAGGGCGCGATGAGCAGTTCTTC. It specifies CASSLRTGRDEQFF.

The chain is built from TRBV7-9 and TRBJ1-6; D is perhaps TRBD1 (5 bases). The germline CDR1 and CDR2 sequences are SEHNR and FQNEAQ (reference sequence). The CDR3 is 14 residues long. The V and J ends lost 4 bases and 6 bases respectively, with 10 bases between them. The CDR3 DNA reads as TGTGCCAGCAGCTGGGGCCTAAGTAATTCACCCCTCCACTTT. Its translation is CASSWGLSNSPLHF. The full variable domain, with the rest looked up from reference TRBV7-9 and TRBJ1-6, is DTGVSQNPRHKITKRGQNVTFRCDPISEHNRLYWYRQTLGQGPEFLTYFQNEAQLEKSRLLSDRFSAERPKGSFSTLEIQRTEQGDSAMYLCASSWGLSNSPLHFGNGTRLTVT.

The rearrangement uses TRBV4-2 and TRBJ1-3; D is ambiguous. In germline, CDR1 is LGHNA, CDR2 YNFKEQ. Trimming shortened V by 2 bases and J by 4 bases, and 9 bases separated the two germline ends. The CDR3 length is 14 residues. DNA of the CDR3: TGTGCCAGCAGCCAACCAGGTGGGGGAAACACCATATATTTT. It translates to CASSQPGGGNTIYF.